A single sample is the source of the 20 T cell receptor beta chains below, sequenced in a study of blood T cell repertoires in COVID-19. Some clones are missing from TCRdb's copy, which holds only in-frame ones; the method was immunoSEQ multiplex PCR. This table holds some 40,000 clones, approximately 85% found once. The sample comprised peripheral blood. The source is an elderly woman with acute or convalescent COVID-19.

The rearrangement joins TRBV5-1 to TRBJ2-7; D is possibly TRBD2 (6 bases). Between the trimmed V and J ends, which lost 4 bases and 5 bases, there was a span of 19 bases. Germline lookup yields CDR1 SGHRS and CDR2 YFSETQ. The length of the CDR3 is 15 residues. CDR3 coding DNA: TGCGCCAGCAGCACCGGACTACTTCCGGGTAACGAGCAGTACTTC. Its translation is CASSTGLLPGNEQYF.

This clone was seen more than once but under ten times. The chain has TRBV5-6 and TRBJ2-6; TRBD1 agrees at 8 bases. The ends lost 3 bases at V and 0 bases at J; junction bases unmatched: 8. There are 18 residues in the CDR3. Germline V gene data show CDR1 as SGHDT and CDR2 as YYEEEE. CDR3 nucleotides: TGTGCCAGCAGCTCGCGACAGGGGTGGCTCTCTGGGGCCAACGTCCTGACTTTC. This codes for CASSSRQGWLSGANVLTF.

V gene TRBV30 combines with J gene TRBJ2-3; no firm D call. The CDR3 totals 12 residues. Germline CDR1 is GTSNPN and CDR2 is SVGIG (reference sequence). The V end was cut by 3 bases, the J end by 5 bases, with 9 bases between. CDR3 bases: TGTGCCTGGAGCCCAAGCGTAGATACGCAGTATTTT. Translated: CAWSPSVDTQYF.

The chain is built from TRBV6-5 and TRBJ1-1; D gene unclear. Germline CDR1 is MNHEY and CDR2 is SVGAGI. The length of the CDR3 is 15 residues. With 3 bases removed from V and 4 bases from J, the gap between germline ends came to 15 bases. CDR3 nucleotide sequence: TGTGCCAGCAGTTATTACTCGCTAGGGAGCACTGAAGCTTTCTTT. Its protein product is CASSYYSLGSTEAFF.

The genes are TRBV3-1 (or the pseudogene TRBV3-2) and TRBJ2-7; 10 bases align to TRBD2. The CDR3 spans 15 residues. The germline CDR1 and CDR2 sequences are LGHDT and YNNKEL (reference sequence). Trimming removed 5 bases from V and 5 bases from J; junction bases left unmatched: 9. The CDR3 loop is CASSETGTSVNEQYF. The CDR3 coding sequence is TGTGCCAGCAGCGAAACCGGGACTAGCGTCAACGAGCAGTACTTC.

This clone was seen a single time. The rearrangement links TRBV27 to TRBJ2-2; D perhaps matches TRBD1 (6 bases). The germline gives CDR1 MNHEY, CDR2 SMNVEV (reference sequence). There are 17 residues in the CDR3. Trimming stripped 6 bases from V and 5 bases from J, with 22 bases between. CDR3 nucleotide sequence: TGTGCCAGCAGGCTGACAGGTTTATCTTTTACGACCGGGGAGCTGTTTTTT. Protein product: CASRLTGLSFTTGELFF.

This chain joins TRBV27 and TRBJ2-7; TRBD1 aligns across 11 bases. This CDR3 has 13 residues. The V segment lost 6 bases and the J segment 3 bases; nucleotides outside the gene matches: 1. Germline CDR1 is MNHEY and CDR2 is SMNVEV (reference sequence). The CDR3 coding sequence is TGTGCCAGCAGGGGGACAGGGGGCTACGAGCAGTACTTC. Encoded protein: CASRGTGGYEQYF.

This clone is a singleton in its sample. V and J are TRBV6-5 and TRBJ1-1; D possibly corresponds to TRBD1 (5 bases). The CDR3 is 13 residues long. Germline CDR1 is MNHEY and CDR2 is SVGAGI. V was clipped by 3 bases and J by 6 bases, with 11 bases between them. The CDR3, as DNA: TGTGCCAGCAGTTATCCAGGGTTGCCTGAAGCTTTCTTT. Translating it yields CASSYPGLPEAFF.

The gene calls are TRBV27 and TRBJ2-1; D unresolved. The CDR3 is 15 residues long. V dropped 0 bases and J dropped 9 bases, with 15 bases sitting between them. Germline CDR1 is MNHEY and CDR2 is SMNVEV (reference sequence). In nucleotides, the CDR3 is TGTGCCAGCAGTTTATCCATGGTAGCCCTAGGTGAGCAGTTCTTC. Its translation is CASSLSMVALGEQFF.

The rearrangement joins TRBV30 to TRBJ2-3; D gene uncertain. This CDR3 has 12 amino acids. Trimming pared 4 bases from V and 2 bases from J, leaving 7 bases between. Germline lookup yields CDR1 GTSNPN and CDR2 SVGIG (reference sequence). The CDR3 here is CAWTRVTDTQYF. CDR3 DNA: TGTGCCTGGACTAGAGTCACAGATACGCAGTATTTT. The entire variable domain, with the rest obtained from reference TRBV30 and TRBJ2-3, is as follows: SQTIHQWPATLVQPVGSPLSLECTVEGTSNPNLYWYRQAAGRGLQLLFYSVGIGQISSEVPQNLSASRPQDRQFILSSKKLLLSDSGFYLCAWTRVTDTQYFGPGTRLTVL.

This chain joins TRBV2 and TRBJ2-2, with unresolved D. Trimming stripped 7 bases from V and 4 bases from J, with 13 bases between. The CDR3 extends over 14 amino acids. The germline V gene has CDR1 SNHLY and CDR2 FYNNEI. Written as DNA, the CDR3 is TGTGCCAGCACGTCCCGAGTCACCACCGGGGAGCTGTTTTTT. Residues: CASTSRVTTGELFF.

This chain uses TRBV5-1 with TRBJ1-5, with D possibly TRBD1 on 5 matching bases. Germline CDR1 is SGHRS and CDR2 is YFSETQ. Trimming left V 1 base short and J 0 bases short, with 11 bases between. The CDR3 length is 16 residues. CDR3 residues: CASSLQPQDSNQPQHF. The CDR3 bases are TGCGCCAGCAGCTTGCAACCACAGGATAGCAATCAGCCCCAGCATTTT.

The CDR3 loop reads CAWILPPGGMKNTEAFF. The CDR3 nucleotides read TGTGCCTGGATTTTACCGCCGGGAGGGATGAAGAACACTGAAGCTTTCTTT. The chain has TRBV30 and TRBJ1-1; D is undetermined. CDR1 is GTSNPN and CDR2 is SVGIG in the germline V gene (reference sequence). This CDR3 comprises 17 residues. Trimming left V 4 bases short and J 1 base short, with 22 bases between.

This chain joins TRBV5-1 and TRBJ2-5, with D possibly matching TRBD2 (6 bases). Germline lookup yields CDR1 SGHRS and CDR2 YFSETQ. This CDR3 has 14 amino acids. Trimming took 4 bases from V and 1 from J, leaving 11 bases between them. The CDR3 is CASSVWDSQETQYF. CDR3 nucleotides: TGCGCCAGCAGCGTGTGGGACTCCCAAGAGACCCAGTACTTC.

The genes are TRBV5-1 and TRBJ2-3; the D gene is possibly TRBD2 (5 bases). Germline CDR1 reads SGHRS; CDR2 reads YFSETQ. The V end lost 4 bases, the J end lost 1 base, and 13 bases lay between the germline ends. CDR3 size: 15 residues. Here the CDR3 reads CASSLDGERTDTQYF. For the CDR3, the DNA is TGCGCCAGCAGCCTGGACGGGGAGCGCACAGATACGCAGTATTTT.

CDR3 sequence reads: CASSSLINFFSGANVLTF. As DNA, the CDR3 is TGTGCCAGCAGTTCGCTTATAAACTTTTTCTCTGGGGCCAACGTCCTGACTTTC. The chain combines TRBV27 with TRBJ2-6, with D uncertain. Trimming stripped 4 bases from V and 0 bases from J, with 16 bases between. The CDR3 contains 18 residues. CDR1 and CDR2 from the germline V gene are MNHEY and SMNVEV (reference sequence).

The chain links TRBV6-1 to TRBJ1-3, with D perhaps matching TRBD1 (5 bases). The germline V gene has CDR1 MNHNS and CDR2 SASEGT. The V end lost 2 bases, the J end lost 4 bases, and 21 bases lay between the germline ends. CDR3 length: 18 residues. The CDR3 nucleotides are TGTGCCAGCAGTGAATCGCTGGGGCGGCCCGGATCGGGAAACACCATATATTTT. Translation gives CASSESLGRPGSGNTIYF.

The V call is TRBV19, the J call TRBJ1-2; TRBD1 might be the D (6 bases). CDR1 is LNHDA, CDR2 SQIVND, per germline (reference sequence). Trimming removed 6 bases at V and 4 bases at J, with 12 bases between. This CDR3 region has 13 residues. The CDR3: CASREQGIYGYTF. The CDR3 nucleotides are TGTGCCAGTAGGGAACAGGGTATCTATGGCTACACCTTC.

V and J are TRBV6-5 and TRBJ2-5; TRBD2 matches at 8 bases. Germline CDR1 MNHEY, CDR2 SVGAGI. The V and J ends lost 8 bases and 1 base, in that order; junction bases with no gene match: 3. The CDR3 sequence is 13 residues long. The CDR3 spells CASQGLAQETQYF. The CDR3 region has the DNA TGTGCCAGCCAAGGACTAGCCCAAGAGACCCAGTACTTC.

The gene calls are TRBV5-6 and TRBJ1-1, with D possibly being TRBD1 (6 bases). The CDR3 totals 13 residues. The V and J ends lost 5 bases and 9 bases respectively, with 17 bases between them. Germline CDR1 SGHDT, CDR2 YYEEEE. As DNA, the CDR3 is TGTGCCAGCAGTGAACAGACAGGTTTGAAAGCTTTCTTT. This encodes CASSEQTGLKAFF.